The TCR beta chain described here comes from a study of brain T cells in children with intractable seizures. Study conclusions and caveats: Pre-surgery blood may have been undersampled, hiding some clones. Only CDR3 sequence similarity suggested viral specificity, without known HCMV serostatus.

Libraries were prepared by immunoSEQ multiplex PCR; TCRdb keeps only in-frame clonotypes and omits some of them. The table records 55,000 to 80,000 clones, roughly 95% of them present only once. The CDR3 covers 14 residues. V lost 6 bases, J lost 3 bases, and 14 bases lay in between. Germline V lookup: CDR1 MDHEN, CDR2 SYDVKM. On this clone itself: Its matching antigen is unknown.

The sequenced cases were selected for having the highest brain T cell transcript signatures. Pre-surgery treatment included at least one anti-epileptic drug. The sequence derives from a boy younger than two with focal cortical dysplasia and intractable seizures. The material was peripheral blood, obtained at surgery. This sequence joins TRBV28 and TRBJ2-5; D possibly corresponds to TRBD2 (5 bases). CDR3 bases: TGTGCCAGCAGCCTAGCCCCTAGGGAAGAGACCCAGTACTTC. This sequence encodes CASSLAPREETQYF. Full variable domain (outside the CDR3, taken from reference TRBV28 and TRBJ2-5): DVKVTQSSRYLVKRTGEKVFLECVQDMDHENMFWYRQDPGLGLRLIYFSYDVKMKEKGDIPEGYSVSREKKERFSLILESASTNQTSMYLCASSLAPREETQYFGPGTRLLVL.